This TCR beta chain emerged from a study of blood T cell repertoires in COVID-19. This clone was observed a handful of times. There are 14 residues in the CDR3. The V end was cut by 5 bases, the J end by 4 bases, with 14 bases between. Germline CDR1 and CDR2: SEHNR and FQNEAQ (reference sequence). The method was immunoSEQ multiplex PCR; TCRdb's version includes in-frame clones alone and lacks a portion of them. This sample yields roughly 500,000 clones, of which approximately 92% are seen a single time; around 0.92% belongs to the top ten. The specimen was peripheral blood. The clonotype comes from a man between 18 and 35 years old with COVID-19, enrolled during active disease. The V gene is TRBV7-9, the J gene TRBJ1-1; no firm D call. In DNA form, the CDR3 reads TGTGCCAGCAGCAGCGGCCCCGACTTCACTGAAGCTTTCTTT. This sequence encodes CASSSGPDFTEAFF.